One sample yielded the 9 T cell receptor beta chains listed below, sequenced in a study of regulatory T cells in long-lasting Graves disease. The authors built TCR beta libraries using iRepertoire HTBI primers and Arm-PCR of CDR3 regions. TCRdb recomputed calls from the multiplex PCR reads with MiXCR, one row per CDR3 protein. The sample contains 500,000 to 700,000 distinct CDR3 sequences, approximately 15% of which appear only once. The time point here: newly diagnosed GD, antithyroid drugs for less than 3 months. Extracted PBMC RNA gave rise to the TCR library. These data are also associated with another study on T cells in Graves' hyperthyroidism and ophthalmopathy.

Sequenced material: peripheral blood mononuclear cells (PBMCs), taken at new diagnosis, from a patient treated with antithyroid drugs. Every receptor here comes from a woman in her twenties or thirties with Graves disease.

This clonotype was counted only a few times. V usage is TRBV20-1 and J usage is TRBJ1-2; TRBD1 is a possible D gene (6 bases). This CDR3 has 14 residues. Germline CDR1 DFQATT, CDR2 SNEGSKA (reference sequence). The V end was cut by 3 bases, the J end by 2 bases, with 13 bases between. Written as DNA, the CDR3 is TGCAGTGCTAGTTTGCACAGGGCCAACTATGGCTACACCTTC. Translating it yields CSASLHRANYGYTF.

This clonotype was observed a few times. The chain has TRBV20-1 and TRBJ2-7, with TRBD2 as a possible D gene (6 bases). The V end was cut by 2 bases, the J end by 5 bases, with 13 bases between. The CDR3 has 13 residues. Germline lookup yields CDR1 DFQATT and CDR2 SNEGSKA (reference sequence). The CDR3 spells CSARLGGNDEQYF. The CDR3, as DNA: TGCAGTGCTAGACTTGGGGGGAACGACGAGCAGTACTTC.

The chain is built from TRBV19 and TRBJ2-3; 7 bases fit TRBD2. Germline V gene data show CDR1 as LNHDA and CDR2 as SQIVND (reference sequence). The CDR3 extends over 15 amino acids. V shed 3 bases, J shed 4 bases, and the junction held 7 bases outside the gene matches. As DNA, the CDR3 is TGTGCCAGTAGTATTTCTGCGGGAGTGGCAGATACGCAGTATTTT. It specifies CASSISAGVADTQYF.

Notes on this clonotype: A single base separates this from a much larger clone, so it may be a read error. The rearrangement uses TRBV7-2 and TRBJ1-6; no clear D gene. Per the germline V gene, CDR1 is SGHTA and CDR2 is FQGNSA. The CDR3 is made up of 13 amino acids. Trimming shortened V by 4 bases and J by 8 bases, and 9 bases separated the two germline ends. CDR3 sequence (DNA): TGTGCCAGCAGCTGGGTAGAGGATTCACCCCTCCACTTT. Its protein is CASSWVEDSPLHF.

This clonotype was found many times. The rearrangement joins TRBV12-3 or TRBV12-4 to TRBJ1-4; TRBD1 is a possible D gene (6 bases). The CDR3 has 14 amino acids. V gave up 6 bases and J gave up 4 bases, with 12 bases separating them. The CDR3 reads CASSKGQINEKLFF. The DNA of the CDR3 is TGTGCCAGCAGCAAGGGACAAATTAATGAAAAACTGTTTTTT.

This clonotype has a count of ten or more. The chain joins TRBV28 to TRBJ2-5, with a possible D match to TRBD1 (5 bases). Germline CDR1 MDHEN, CDR2 SYDVKM. V was shortened by 6 bases and J by 4 bases, with 18 bases between the two germline ends. This CDR3 is built from 15 residues. The CDR3 nucleotides are TGTGCCAGCAGCCCCCCCCAGGGTCGAGGAGAGACCCAGTACTTC. Residues: CASSPPQGRGETQYF.

In this sample, this clonotype turned up many times. The J gene is TRBJ1-2, the V gene TRBV28; no clear D. This CDR3 region has 15 residues. Between the trimmed V and J ends, which lost 5 bases and 1 base, there was a span of 14 bases. Germline V lookup: CDR1 MDHEN, CDR2 SYDVKM. The CDR3 is CASSLGAGDNYGYTF. The CDR3 coding sequence is TGTGCCAGCAGTCTCGGTGCAGGAGATAACTATGGCTACACCTTC.

The chain couples TRBV19 to TRBJ2-3; D is unclear. There are 13 residues in the CDR3. Trimming left V 3 bases short and J 6 bases short, with 10 bases between. Germline-derived CDR1 and CDR2 are LNHDA and SQIVND (reference sequence). This CDR3 reads CASSILQSDTQYF. CDR3 nucleotides: TGTGCCAGTAGTATCCTCCAGTCGGATACGCAGTATTTT.

This clonotype was seen many times. The chain joins TRBV28 to TRBJ2-7; 8 nucleotides line up with TRBD2. The V gene's germline CDR1 is MDHEN and CDR2 SYDVKM. V was pared by 5 bases and J by 2 bases, with 8 bases of the junction left unmatched. The CDR3 covers 15 residues. The CDR3 spells CASSPGLVSAYEQYF. The DNA of the CDR3 is TGTGCCAGCAGTCCGGGACTAGTCTCGGCCTACGAGCAGTACTTC.